The count of the clone carrying this T cell receptor (beta chain) is one. Roughly 0.45 to 1 ug RNA was reverse transcribed with random hexamers. The immunoSEQ assay covered 54 Vbeta and 13 Jbeta segments for CDR3. Each CDR3 protein is one row after TCRdb ran MiXCR on the immunoSEQ multiplex PCR reads. Among tens of thousands of distinct CDR3 sequences, just over 90% were seen once, and the ten largest hold roughly 0.2%. In blood CD8+ and CD4+ T cells, TCR beta underwent sequencing. The sample comes from a study of CD8 T cells in Susac syndrome. The receptor was isolated from a human donor in good health. Input material: CD8+ T cells from PBMCs.

This CDR3 reads CSVEVGETQYF. Here the CDR3 DNA reads TGCAGCGTTGAAGTCGGAGAGACCCAGTACTTC. This sequence joins TRBV29-1 and TRBJ2-5; D gene ambiguous. Trimming pared 1 base from V and 4 bases from J, leaving 4 bases between. The CDR3 spans 11 residues. CDR1 is SQVTM and CDR2 is ANQGSEA in the germline V gene.